This entry lists 6 T cell receptor beta chains sequenced from one sample in a study of CD8 T cells in ankylosing spondylitis. No antigen is known for these receptors. Regarding the study as a whole: What appeared characteristic of ankylosing spondylitis blood was a TCR beta motif of fewer than ten highly homologous variants.

MiXCR was run by TCRdb on the 5' RACE reads, yielding one entry per CDR3 protein. The sample carries about 390,000 distinct CDR3 sequences, 20% to 25% recorded once. The sample was blood, either unsorted or a sorted T cell fraction (not recorded which). The receptors originated from a male donor with ankylosing spondylitis.

This rearrangement joins TRBV6-2 or TRBV6-3 to TRBJ1-4, with D perhaps TRBD1 (6 bases). V was shortened by 4 bases and J by 5 bases, with 11 bases between the two germline ends. The germline V gene encodes CDR1 MNHEY and CDR2 SVGEGT. The CDR3 extends over 14 amino acids. CDR3 protein: CASSWSTGNEKLFF. CDR3 bases: TGTGCCAGCAGTTGGTCGACAGGCAATGAAAAACTGTTTTTT.

CDR3 coding DNA: TGCAGCCCCGCCAAAATAGGGTCTCTCTACGAGCAGTACTTC. It is translated as CSPAKIGSLYEQYF. The rearrangement joins TRBV20-1 to TRBJ2-7; no clear D. CDR3 length: 14 residues. Germline CDR1 reads DFQATT; CDR2 reads SNEGSKA (reference sequence).

The chain has TRBV19 and TRBJ2-4; 9 bases fit TRBD1. The CDR3 is 14 residues long. Per the germline V gene, CDR1 is LNHDA and CDR2 is SQIVND (reference sequence). The V and J ends lost 7 bases and 4 bases, in that order; junction bases with no gene match: 5. Here the CDR3 DNA reads TGTGCCAGTACCTACGGGACAGGGAAAAACATTCAGTACTTC. Translated, it gives CASTYGTGKNIQYF.

This clonotype showed up many times. The chain links TRBV3-1 to TRBJ2-7; D is perhaps TRBD2 (5 bases). This CDR3 has 13 amino acids. CDR1 is LGHDT and CDR2 is YNNKEL in the germline V gene (reference sequence). V was pared by 0 bases and J by 10 bases, with 13 bases between. CDR3 in DNA: TGTGCCAGCAGCCAAGATCGGTCCGGGAATCAGTACTTC. Translated, it gives CASSQDRSGNQYF.

The chain links TRBV4-1 to TRBJ2-1, with TRBD1 matching 10 bases. V shed 4 bases and J 3 bases; nucleotides not matched to a gene: 9. CDR3 length equals 17 residues. Germline V gene data show CDR1 as MGHRA and CDR2 as YSYEKL. As DNA, the CDR3 is TGCGCCAGCAGCCCGGGACAGGGGCTTTCCTACTACAATGAGCAGTTCTTC. Its translation: CASSPGQGLSYYNEQFF.

The chain couples TRBV18 to TRBJ2-5, with D unresolved. Germline V gene lookup returns CDR1 KGHSH and CDR2 LQKENI. The CDR3 spans 14 residues. Trimming stripped 6 bases from V and 5 bases from J, with 16 bases between. The CDR3 is CASSTSALTETQYF. The CDR3 coding sequence is TGTGCCAGCTCGACTTCAGCTTTAACCGAGACCCAGTACTTC.